This paragraph reports one T cell receptor (beta chain). What it binds is not known. The germline V and J ends were trimmed by 8 bases and 4 bases, with 17 bases remaining between them. Germline CDR1 MNHEY, CDR2 SMNVEV (reference sequence). The CDR3 loop spans 14 amino acids. Evenly divided among several immunoSEQ plates was the genomic DNA of each subset. TCRdb's table, derived via immunoSEQ multiplex PCR, lists solely in-frame clones and lacks some. Of approximately 2,200,000 clones listed, just over 90% are singletons. Naive-designated CD8 cells lacked CD45RO, were positively enriched for CCR7, and omitted terminally differentiated effector memory CD45RA+ cells. This sample is drawn from a study of shared clonotypes between healthy human individuals. Overall study results and limits: The sampled material consisted only of blood, and tissue repertoires are likely to differ.

The genes are TRBV27 and TRBJ1-1, with D possibly matching TRBD1 (6 bases). Sequencing used naive CD8+ T cells from PBMCs. The TCR sequence derives from a man aged 18 to 29 in good health. Some clones in this sample may be carry-over from other donors' samples. The CDR3 sequence: CASPPPGAVTEAFF. The CDR3 DNA sequence: TGTGCCAGCCCCCCCCCGGGGGCGGTCACTGAAGCTTTCTTT.